Here is one T cell receptor beta chain with its context. This table comes from immunoSEQ multiplex PCR, and its TCRdb copy is limited to in-frame clones, with some not included. Found here are about 130,000 clones, about 92% of them singletons; the top ten hold 0.58%. This entry comes from a study of control samples from healthy donors and cancer patients. Germline-derived CDR1 and CDR2 are LNHNV and YYDKDF (reference sequence). The CDR3 has 15 amino acids. V lost 0 bases, J lost 8 bases, and 13 bases lay in between. Sequenced input: PBMCs. V is TRBV15 and J is TRBJ1-4; D possibly corresponds to TRBD1 (5 bases). The receptor was derived from a man older than 75 with head and neck cancer. Here the CDR3 DNA reads TGTGCCACCAGCAGAGAGTTGACAGCCATAGAAAAACTGTTTTTT. Translated, it gives CATSRELTAIEKLFF. Looking up the rest from reference TRBV15 and TRBJ1-4 gives the full variable domain: DAMVIQNPRYQVTQFGKPVTLSCSQTLNHNVMYWYQQKSSQAPKLLFHYYDKDFNNEADTPDNFQSRRPNTSFCFLDIRSPGLGDTAMYLCATSRELTAIEKLFFGSGTQLSVL.